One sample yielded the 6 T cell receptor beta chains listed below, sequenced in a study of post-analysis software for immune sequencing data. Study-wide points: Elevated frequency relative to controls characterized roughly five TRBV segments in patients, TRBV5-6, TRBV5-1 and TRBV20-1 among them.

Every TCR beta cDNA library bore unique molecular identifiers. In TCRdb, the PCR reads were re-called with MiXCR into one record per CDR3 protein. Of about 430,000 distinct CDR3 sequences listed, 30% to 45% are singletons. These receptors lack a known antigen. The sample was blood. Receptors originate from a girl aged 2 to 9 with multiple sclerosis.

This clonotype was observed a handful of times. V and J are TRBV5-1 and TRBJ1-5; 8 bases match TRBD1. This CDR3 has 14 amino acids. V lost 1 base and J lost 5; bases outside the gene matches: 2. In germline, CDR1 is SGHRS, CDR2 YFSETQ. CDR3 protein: CASSLTGGDQPQHF. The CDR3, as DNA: TGCGCCAGCAGCTTGACAGGGGGTGATCAGCCCCAGCATTTT.

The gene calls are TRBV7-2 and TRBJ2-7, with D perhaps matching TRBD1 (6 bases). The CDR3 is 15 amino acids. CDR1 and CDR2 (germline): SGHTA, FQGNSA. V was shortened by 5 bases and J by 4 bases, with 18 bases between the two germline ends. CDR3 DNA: TGTGCCAGCAGCCTCAGACACAGGGTTACGTACGAGCAGTACTTC. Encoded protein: CASSLRHRVTYEQYF.

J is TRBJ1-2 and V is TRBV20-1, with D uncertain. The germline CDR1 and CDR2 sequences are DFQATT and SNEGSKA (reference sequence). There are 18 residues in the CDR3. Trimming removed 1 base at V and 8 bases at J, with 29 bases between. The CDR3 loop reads CSARATKTRALQLYGYTF. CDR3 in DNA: TGCAGTGCTAGAGCGACTAAAACTAGGGCGCTCCAACTATACGGCTACACCTTC.

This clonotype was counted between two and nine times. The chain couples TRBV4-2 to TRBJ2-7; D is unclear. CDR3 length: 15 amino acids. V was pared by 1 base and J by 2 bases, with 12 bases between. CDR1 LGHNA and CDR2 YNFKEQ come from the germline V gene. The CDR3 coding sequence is TGTGCCAGCAGCCAAGGTGAGCAAGACCCCTACGAGCAGTACTTC. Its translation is CASSQGEQDPYEQYF.

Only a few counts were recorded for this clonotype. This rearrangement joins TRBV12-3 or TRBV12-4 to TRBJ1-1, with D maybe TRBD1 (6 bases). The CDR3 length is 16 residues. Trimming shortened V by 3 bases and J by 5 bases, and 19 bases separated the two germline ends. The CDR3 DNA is TGTGCCAGCAGTTTCTTTTTTGGGGGGCAGGTGACTGAAGCTTTCTTT. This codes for CASSFFFGGQVTEAFF.

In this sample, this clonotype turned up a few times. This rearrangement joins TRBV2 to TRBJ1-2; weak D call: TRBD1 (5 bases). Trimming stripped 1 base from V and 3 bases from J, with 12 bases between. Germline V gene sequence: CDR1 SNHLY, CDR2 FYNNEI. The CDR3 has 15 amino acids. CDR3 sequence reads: CASSEGGWGDYGYTF. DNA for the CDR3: TGTGCCAGCAGTGAAGGCGGGTGGGGGGACTATGGCTACACCTTC.